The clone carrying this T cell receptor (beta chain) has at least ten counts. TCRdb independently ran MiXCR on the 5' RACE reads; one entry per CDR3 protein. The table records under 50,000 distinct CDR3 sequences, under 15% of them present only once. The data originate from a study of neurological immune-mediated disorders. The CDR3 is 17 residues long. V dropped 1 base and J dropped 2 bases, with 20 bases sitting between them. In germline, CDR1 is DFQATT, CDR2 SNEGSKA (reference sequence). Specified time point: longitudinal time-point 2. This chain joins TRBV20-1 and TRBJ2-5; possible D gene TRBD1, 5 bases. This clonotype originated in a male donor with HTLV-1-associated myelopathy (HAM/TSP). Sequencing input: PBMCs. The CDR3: CSARVAGSWGRQETQYF. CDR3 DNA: TGCAGTGCTAGAGTTGCAGGGTCGTGGGGTAGGCAAGAGACCCAGTACTTC.